These 31 T cell receptor beta chains came from one sample sequenced in a study of shared clonotypes between healthy human individuals. Some clones are missing from TCRdb's copy, which holds only in-frame ones; the method was immunoSEQ multiplex PCR. The sample includes 1.6 million or so clones, 97% to 99% of them seen just once. Sequenced sample: naive CD4+ T cells sorted from blood. Described subset: CD45RA+ positively selected. Receptor source: a man aged 25 to 45 in good health.

The chain employs TRBV5-6 and TRBJ1-3; D remains unclear. The CDR3 totals 16 residues. The germline gives CDR1 SGHDT, CDR2 YYEEEE. V was trimmed by 1 base and J by 2 bases, leaving 13 bases between them. Here the CDR3 reads CASSLSPTGAGNTIYF. The CDR3 bases are TGTGCCAGCAGCTTGTCACCGACTGGGGCTGGAAACACCATATATTTT.

The chain carries TRBV6-1 and TRBJ1-1; D gene uncertain. V lost 6 bases and J 3 bases, leaving 14 bases between the germline ends. Germline values: CDR1 MNHNS, CDR2 SASEGT. The length of the CDR3 is 14 residues. The CDR3 DNA is TGTGCCAGCAGCTTGGGCCCCGCGGACACTGAAGCTTTCTTT. It translates to CASSLGPADTEAFF.

The rearrangement uses TRBV7-8 and TRBJ1-1; D is undetermined. Trimming removed 2 bases from V and 4 bases from J, with 11 bases in between. The CDR3 spans 14 residues. The germline V gene has CDR1 SGHVS and CDR2 FQNEAQ. CDR3 amino acids: CASSLMAEVTEAFF. In DNA form, the CDR3 reads TGTGCCAGCAGCTTAATGGCTGAAGTCACTGAAGCTTTCTTT.

The chain combines TRBV5-6 with TRBJ2-7; a weak D match, TRBD2 (5 bases). The CDR3 contains 13 residues. CDR1 is SGHDT and CDR2 is YYEEEE in the germline V gene. V was shortened by 0 bases and J by 2 bases, with 6 bases between the two germline ends. This CDR3 reads CASSLVSAYEQYF. CDR3 bases: TGTGCCAGCAGCTTGGTTAGCGCCTACGAGCAGTACTTC.

V is TRBV4-1 and J is TRBJ1-4; 9 positions agree with TRBD1. This CDR3 region has 14 residues. With 4 bases clipped from V and 7 bases from J, the junction kept 4 bases outside the gene matches. Germline V lookup: CDR1 MGHRA, CDR2 YSYEKL. The CDR3 DNA reads as TGCGCCAGCAGCCCTCGGACAGGGGTTGAAAAACTGTTTTTT. It translates to CASSPRTGVEKLFF.

J is TRBJ1-4 and V is TRBV10-3; TRBD1 matches 10 bases. V shed 6 bases, J shed 5 bases, and the junction held 6 bases outside the gene matches. This CDR3 is 15 amino acids long. Germline CDR1 ENHRY, CDR2 SYGVKD. For the CDR3, the DNA is TGTGCCATCAGCCGAGGGACAGGGGACAATGAAAAACTGTTTTTT. Amino acids: CAISRGTGDNEKLFF.

The V and J genes are TRBV2 and TRBJ2-5, with D possibly being TRBD1 or TRBD2 (5 bases each). CDR3 length: 13 amino acids. Trimming removed 3 bases from V and 5 bases from J, with 10 bases in between. From germline, CDR1 is SNHLY and CDR2 FYNNEI. The CDR3 nucleotides are TGTGCCAGCAGTGATTACGAGGGGGAGACCCAGTACTTC. Its protein is CASSDYEGETQYF.

CDR3 sequence: CAWSVAGIGYEQYF. The DNA of the CDR3 is TGTGCCTGGAGTGTCGCGGGAATTGGCTACGAGCAGTACTTC. V gene TRBV30 combines with J gene TRBJ2-7, with D maybe TRBD2 (6 bases). Trimming took off 0 bases at V and 3 bases at J, with 12 bases between the two ends. Germline values: CDR1 GTSNPN, CDR2 SVGIG (reference sequence). The CDR3 is 14 residues long. Based on the CDR3 plus reference TRBV30 and TRBJ2-7, the full variable domain is SQTIHQWPATLVQPVGSPLSLECTVEGTSNPNLYWYRQAAGRGLQLLFYSVGIGQISSEVPQNLSASRPQDRQFILSSKKLLLSDSGFYLCAWSVAGIGYEQYFGPGTRLTVT.

V is TRBV29-1 and J is TRBJ2-2, with TRBD2 matching over 7 bases. The CDR3 contains 16 residues. V lost 7 bases to trimming and J lost 4 bases; unmatched junction nucleotides: 15. Germline V CDR1 and CDR2: SQVTM, ANQGSEA. The CDR3 region has the DNA TGCAGCGCTGGGGGTCCTAGCGGCTGGGGCACCGGGGAGCTGTTTTTT. Amino acids: CSAGGPSGWGTGELFF.

The sample holds one count of this clone. This chain links TRBV4-3 with TRBJ2-3, with a tentative D call TRBD2 (5 bases). V was pared by 0 bases and J by 5 bases, with 6 bases between. The CDR3 contains 13 residues. Germline CDR1 and CDR2: LGHNA and YSLEER. Written as DNA, the CDR3 is TGCGCCAGCAGCCAAGACGCGGGAGATACGCAGTATTTT. Its protein product is CASSQDAGDTQYF.

This chain connects TRBV5-1 to TRBJ2-7; TRBD2 agrees at 9 bases. CDR1 SGHRS and CDR2 YFSETQ come from the germline V gene. The CDR3 is 15 amino acids. J was trimmed by 7 bases and V by 0 bases; bases with no gene match: 8. The CDR3 sequence is CASSLGLAGWEEQYF. CDR3 sequence (DNA): TGCGCCAGCAGCTTGGGCCTAGCGGGATGGGAAGAGCAGTACTTC.

This sequence joins TRBV2 and TRBJ2-1; 7 nucleotides agree with TRBD1. CDR1 and CDR2 from the germline V gene are SNHLY and FYNNEI. The ends lost 7 bases at V and 7 bases at J; junction bases unmatched: 13. The CDR3 contains 15 residues. This chain's CDR3 is CASTIQGSVMNEQFF. DNA of the CDR3: TGTGCCAGCACCATACAGGGGAGTGTGATGAATGAGCAGTTCTTC. Full variable domain (outside the CDR3, taken from reference TRBV2 and TRBJ2-1): EPEVTQTPSHQVTQMGQEVILRCVPISNHLYFYWYRQILGQKVEFLVSFYNNEISEKSEIFDDQFSVERPDGSNFTLKIRSTKLEDSAMYFCASTIQGSVMNEQFFGPGTRLTVL.

The CDR3 is CASGPEAFF. In DNA, the CDR3 is TGTGCCAGTGGCCCTGAAGCTTTCTTT. The rearrangement links TRBV19 to TRBJ1-1, with D uncertain. Trimming removed 8 bases from V and 6 bases from J, with 4 bases in between. Germline V lookup: CDR1 LNHDA, CDR2 SQIVND (reference sequence). The CDR3 totals 9 residues.

The gene calls are TRBV6-6 and TRBJ1-5, with 8 bases matching TRBD1. The germline CDR1 and CDR2 sequences are MNHNY and SVGAGI (reference sequence). The CDR3 is 15 residues long. The junction had 6 bases not matched to a gene; V was cut back by 4 bases and J by 4 bases. This chain's CDR3 is CASSFGTGPNQPQHF. In DNA, the CDR3 is TGTGCCAGCAGTTTCGGGACAGGACCAAATCAGCCCCAGCATTTT.

As DNA, the CDR3 is TGCGCCAGCGGGGCCGGCGGGGGAACGCCGGGCACCGGGGAGCTGTTTTTT. Encoded protein: CASGAGGGTPGTGELFF. The chain has TRBV5-1 and TRBJ2-2, with TRBD2 matching over 7 bases. Germline values: CDR1 SGHRS, CDR2 YFSETQ. After removal of 7 bases from V and 4 bases from J, the junction contained 16 bases not matched to a gene. The CDR3 loop spans 17 amino acids.

The rearrangement links TRBV9 to TRBJ1-1; 8 positions agree with TRBD1. The CDR3 covers 15 residues. The V and J ends lost 2 bases and 6 bases, in that order; junction bases with no gene match: 9. The germline CDR1 and CDR2 sequences are SGDLS and YYNGEE. The CDR3 region is CASSVGTGGNAEAFF. The DNA of the CDR3 is TGTGCCAGCAGCGTGGGAACAGGGGGTAACGCTGAAGCTTTCTTT.

The genes are TRBV18 and TRBJ2-7; possible D gene TRBD2, 6 bases. The CDR3 runs 16 residues. Trimming pared 6 bases from V and 0 bases from J, leaving 18 bases between. Germline CDR1 KGHSH, CDR2 LQKENI. The CDR3 sequence is CASSRRAGTSSYEQYF. The CDR3 region has the DNA TGTGCCAGCTCCCGGCGGGCGGGAACGAGCTCCTACGAGCAGTACTTC.

This clone appeared a single time. This rearrangement joins TRBV27 to TRBJ2-2; D is possibly TRBD1 (5 bases). This CDR3 is 14 amino acids long. Germline V lookup: CDR1 MNHEY, CDR2 SMNVEV (reference sequence). The ends were cut back, 7 bases at V and 0 bases at J, with 9 bases in the middle. The CDR3 is CASKKTANTGELFF. The CDR3 DNA is TGTGCCAGCAAAAAGACAGCGAACACCGGGGAGCTGTTTTTT.

The chain joins TRBV11-1 to TRBJ2-5; D is uncertain. This CDR3 comprises 15 residues. Per the germline V gene, CDR1 is SGHAT and CDR2 is FQDESV (reference sequence). V was shortened by 3 bases and J by 2 bases, with 13 bases between the two germline ends. Here the CDR3 reads CASSFWGRKQETQYF. The DNA for the CDR3 is TGTGCCAGCAGCTTTTGGGGAAGGAAACAAGAGACCCAGTACTTC.

This chain links TRBV7-2 with TRBJ2-2; D perhaps matches TRBD1 (6 bases). In germline, CDR1 is SGHTA, CDR2 FQGNSA. The CDR3 is made up of 15 amino acids. The ends were cut back, 4 bases at V and 1 base at J, with 10 bases in the middle. The CDR3 nucleotides read TGTGCCAGCAGCTCCAGGGGCCAGAACACCGGGGAGCTGTTTTTT. Translating it yields CASSSRGQNTGELFF.

The rearrangement uses TRBV25-1 and TRBJ2-3; no definite D call. This CDR3 is built from 14 residues. The V gene's germline CDR1 is MGHDK and CDR2 SYGVNS. Trimming removed 3 bases from V and 2 bases from J, with 9 bases in between. CDR3 amino acids: CASSDRVITDTQYF. In DNA form, the CDR3 reads TGTGCCAGCAGTGATCGCGTGATCACAGATACGCAGTATTTT.

The chain links TRBV27 to TRBJ1-1, with 7 positions matching TRBD1. Germline assignment: CDR1 MNHEY and CDR2 SMNVEV (reference sequence). CDR3 length equals 15 residues. V was pared by 5 bases and J by 7 bases, with 13 bases of the junction left unmatched. The CDR3 region has the DNA TGTGCCAGCAGTCTCCCGGGACAGAAATGGTTTGAAGCTTTCTTT. This sequence encodes CASSLPGQKWFEAFF.

J is TRBJ2-1 and V is TRBV5-1; D is unresolved. The CDR3 length is 16 residues. Germline CDR1 SGHRS, CDR2 YFSETQ. V lost 1 base to trimming and J lost 2 bases, with 13 bases between them. CDR3 region: CASSLRLTGTYNEQFF. Written as DNA, the CDR3 is TGCGCCAGCAGCTTGAGACTCACTGGTACCTACAATGAGCAGTTCTTC.

The chain joins TRBV5-5 to TRBJ2-2, with D hard to call. Trimming pared 0 bases from V and 0 bases from J, leaving 3 bases between. Germline V gives CDR1 SGHKS, CDR2 YYEKEE (reference sequence). This CDR3 spans 14 amino acids. CDR3 amino acids: CASSLAANTGELFF. Written as DNA, the CDR3 is TGTGCCAGCAGCTTGGCCGCGAACACCGGGGAGCTGTTTTTT.

This clone was seen just once. This chain uses TRBV5-1 with TRBJ2-6; D uncertain. The CDR3 extends over 17 amino acids. Between the trimmed V and J ends, which lost 5 bases and 0 bases, there was a span of 15 bases. Germline lookup yields CDR1 SGHRS and CDR2 YFSETQ. The CDR3 DNA follows: TGCGCCAGCAGACGAGAAGGACGGAGCTCTGGGGCCAACGTCCTGACTTTC. Its protein product is CASRREGRSSGANVLTF. Full variable domain (rest looked up from reference TRBV5-1 and TRBJ2-6): KAGVTQTPRYLIKTRGQQVTLSCSPISGHRSVSWYQQTPGQGLQFLFEYFSETQRNKGNFPGRFSGRQFSNSRSEMNVSTLELGDSALYLCASRREGRSSGANVLTFGAGSRLTVL.

The chain joins TRBV29-1 to TRBJ1-3; possible D gene TRBD1, 5 bases. V was pared by 6 bases and J by 2 bases, with 11 bases between. Germline-derived CDR1 and CDR2 are SQVTM and ANQGSEA. The CDR3 runs 13 residues. The CDR3 DNA is TGCAGCGTCACCGGGACCGCTGGAAACACCATATATTTT. This gives the protein CSVTGTAGNTIYF.

The chain is built from TRBV7-9 and TRBJ2-6, with TRBD1 identical over 7 bases. The germline CDR1 and CDR2 sequences are SEHNR and FQNEAQ (reference sequence). Losses at the gene ends were 0 bases for V and 1 base for J; bases not matched to a gene: 9. This CDR3 is built from 19 residues. In DNA, the CDR3 is TGTGCCAGCAGCTTAGCGAAGACAGGGAGTGTATCTGGGGCCAACGTCCTGACTTTC. It translates to CASSLAKTGSVSGANVLTF.

The rearrangement links TRBV18 to TRBJ1-1, with 10 bases aligning to TRBD1. With 4 bases clipped from V and 0 bases from J, the junction kept 11 bases outside the gene matches. Germline CDR1 and CDR2: KGHSH and LQKENI. The CDR3 extends over 18 amino acids. CDR3 coding DNA: TGTGCCAGCTCACGAACTGCCGGGACAGGGGACTTGAACACTGAAGCTTTCTTT. Its protein product is CASSRTAGTGDLNTEAFF.

This clone appeared a single time. The chain carries TRBV6-5 and TRBJ2-5, with D unresolved. The CDR3 has 12 amino acids. V was cut by 6 bases and J by 7 bases, with 12 bases left in between. Germline CDR1 and CDR2: MNHEY and SVGAGI. CDR3 DNA: TGTGCCAGCAGAGAAGCCACCGGGACCCAGTACTTC. Translated, it gives CASREATGTQYF.

V gene TRBV7-2 combines with J gene TRBJ2-5; D perhaps matches TRBD1 (6 bases). This CDR3 has 14 residues. Germline V gene lookup returns CDR1 SGHTA and CDR2 FQGNSA. V gave up 5 bases and J gave up 5 bases, with 15 bases separating them. The CDR3 loop reads CASSKQQGWETQYF. CDR3 nucleotides: TGTGCCAGCAGCAAACAGCAGGGGTGGGAGACCCAGTACTTC. Drawing the rest from reference TRBV7-2 and TRBJ2-5, the complete variable domain is GAGVSQSPSNKVTEKGKDVELRCDPISGHTALYWYRQSLGQGLEFLIYFQGNSAPDKSGLPSDRFSAERTGGSVSTLTIQRTQQEDSAVYLCASSKQQGWETQYFGPGTRLLVL.

The V gene is TRBV5-1, the J gene TRBJ2-7; D might be TRBD2 (6 bases). The germline gives CDR1 SGHRS, CDR2 YFSETQ. This CDR3 region has 13 residues. Trimming left V 2 bases short and J 3 bases short, with 9 bases between. CDR3 DNA sequence: TGCGCCAGCAGCTTAGGAGGGCACTACGAGCAGTACTTC. Translated: CASSLGGHYEQYF.